The rows below give T cell receptor beta chains drawn from one sample of a study of CD8+CD57+ T cells in acquired aplastic anemia. TCRdb re-called the reads through MiXCR, storing one row per CDR3 protein. The sample yields hundreds of thousands of distinct CDR3 sequences, roughly 64% seen once. The specimen sequenced was sorted CD4+, CD8+, or CD8+CD57+ T cells (not recorded which) from PBMCs. Every receptor here comes from a human donor in good health, serving as a control. Both conserved end residues are part of each CDR3. D genes are given only for firm matches. Rows give clone size only sometimes, using once, few, many, or a class for an expanded clone.

cdr3_nt: TGCGGTGCGGGTCACGGGGGGGGGGATAACTATGGCTACACCTTC; cdr3_aa: CGAGHGGGDNYGYTF; clone_size: NA; v_call: TRBV20-1; j_call: TRBJ1-2; d_call: NA
cdr3_nt: TGTGCCACCAGTTTATTGGCCGGTCAGCCCCAGCATTTT; cdr3_aa: CATSLLAGQPQHF; clone_size: NA; v_call: TRBV15; j_call: TRBJ1-5; d_call: NA
cdr3_nt: TGCAGTGCTAGAACATATGGGCAGAGTTTC; cdr3_aa: CSARTYGQSF; clone_size: NA; v_call: TRBV20-1; j_call: TRBJ2-1; d_call: NA
cdr3_nt: TGCAGTGCTAGCTCGGGAGCAGATACGCAGTATTTT; cdr3_aa: CSASSGADTQYF; clone_size: many; v_call: TRBV20-1; j_call: TRBJ2-3; d_call: NA
cdr3_nt: TGTGCCAGCAGTGAAGGCAGAAGGAACACCGGGGAGCTGTTTTTT; cdr3_aa: CASSEGRRNTGELFF; clone_size: few; v_call: TRBV25-1; j_call: TRBJ2-2; d_call: NA
cdr3_nt: TGTGCCAGCAGCTTACAAAAGCTCGCCAATGAGCAGTTCTTC; cdr3_aa: CASSLQKLANEQFF; clone_size: many; v_call: TRBV7-2; j_call: TRBJ2-1; d_call: NA
cdr3_nt: TGTGCCAGCAGCTTACCAGGGGCGTTGCCCCAGCATTTT; cdr3_aa: CASSLPGALPQHF; clone_size: NA; v_call: TRBV11-2; j_call: TRBJ1-5; d_call: NA
cdr3_nt: TGCAGTGCTAGCGTGACGGGGGGCGGGGATTCACCCCTCCACTTT; cdr3_aa: CSASVTGGGDSPLHF; clone_size: NA; v_call: TRBV20-1; j_call: TRBJ1-6; d_call: NA
cdr3_nt: TGTGCCAGCAGCCCTATAGTGACTAGCAATCAGCCCCAGCATTTT; cdr3_aa: CASSPIVTSNQPQHF; clone_size: many; v_call: TRBV5-5; j_call: TRBJ1-5; d_call: NA
cdr3_nt: TGTGCCAGCAGTTTTGGGACAGCTCCTAACTATGGCTACACCTTC; cdr3_aa: CASSFGTAPNYGYTF; clone_size: NA; v_call: TRBV12-3/TRBV12-4; j_call: TRBJ1-2; d_call: TRBD1
cdr3_nt: TGTGCCAGCAGTCGAGTGAACACTGAAGCTTTCTTT; cdr3_aa: CASSRVNTEAFF; clone_size: NA; v_call: TRBV12-3/TRBV12-4; j_call: TRBJ1-1; d_call: NA
cdr3_nt: TGCGCCAGCGTTAGGACAGGGGGCAAGGAAGATACGCAGTATTTT; cdr3_aa: CASVRTGGKEDTQYF; clone_size: many; v_call: TRBV5-1; j_call: TRBJ2-3; d_call: TRBD1
cdr3_nt: TGTGCCAGCAGCGTCGACACAGGATATGGCTACGCCTTC; cdr3_aa: CASSVDTGYGYAF; clone_size: NA; v_call: TRBV9; j_call: TRBJ1-2; d_call: NA
cdr3_nt: TGCGCCAGCAGCCAAGATATCAGGGAACTTTATGGCTACACCTTC; cdr3_aa: CASSQDIRELYGYTF; clone_size: many; v_call: TRBV4-3; j_call: TRBJ1-2; d_call: NA
cdr3_nt: TGTGCCAGTAGCACCCAGGGGGTCACTGAAGCTTTCTTT; cdr3_aa: CASSTQGVTEAFF; clone_size: many; v_call: TRBV19; j_call: TRBJ1-1; d_call: TRBD1
cdr3_nt: TGTGCCAGCAGCGAGGACAGCAACTATGCCTTCCCCTTC; cdr3_aa: CASSEDSNYAFPF; clone_size: NA; v_call: TRBV27; j_call: TRBJ1-6; d_call: NA
cdr3_nt: TGTGCCAGCAGTTTAAGCCAGACAGGACGGGAGCTGTTTTTT; cdr3_aa: CASSLSQTGRELFF; clone_size: few; v_call: TRBV2; j_call: TRBJ2-2; d_call: NA
cdr3_nt: TGTGCCAGCAGCTCAGTCGGGTTCCCCAACACGCAAGCGCATTTT; cdr3_aa: CASSSVGFPNTQAHF; clone_size: NA; v_call: TRBV7-3; j_call: TRBJ1-5; d_call: NA
cdr3_nt: TGTGCCAGCAGCTTGGACAGGGCCCTTAATGAGCAGTTCTTC; cdr3_aa: CASSLDRALNEQFF; clone_size: NA; v_call: TRBV5-6; j_call: TRBJ2-1; d_call: NA
cdr3_nt: TGTGCCAGCAGCCAACCGGGTGAGGGGGCACATGAACATTTCTTT; cdr3_aa: CASSQPGEGAHEHFF; clone_size: NA; v_call: TRBV7-6; j_call: TRBJ1-1; d_call: TRBD1
cdr3_nt: TGTGCCAGTTGGGGCCGCCCTAGGTCACCCCTCCACTTT; cdr3_aa: CASWGRPRSPLHF; clone_size: NA; v_call: TRBV19; j_call: TRBJ1-6; d_call: NA
cdr3_nt: TGTGCCATCAGTGGGGGTAGGGATGAGCAGTTCTTC; cdr3_aa: CAISGGRDEQFF; clone_size: NA; v_call: TRBV10-1; j_call: TRBJ2-1; d_call: NA
cdr3_nt: TGCAGTGTCCCCGTGGGGGCGGCTCGTTGCTACACCTTC; cdr3_aa: CSVPVGAARCYTF; clone_size: NA; v_call: TRBV20-1; j_call: TRBJ1-2; d_call: NA
cdr3_nt: TGCGCCAGCAGCTCGACAAGGGGCATGAAGCAGTACTTC; cdr3_aa: CASSSTRGMKQYF; clone_size: NA; v_call: TRBV5-1; j_call: TRBJ2-7; d_call: NA
cdr3_nt: TGTGCCAGTAGTAGGGACAGGAGCGCTCCAGCTTTCTTT; cdr3_aa: CASSRDRSAPAFF; clone_size: NA; v_call: TRBV19; j_call: TRBJ1-1; d_call: TRBD1
cdr3_nt: TGTGCCAGCAGTTTCAGGGCAGTGGGCACTGAAGCTTTCTTT; cdr3_aa: CASSFRAVGTEAFF; clone_size: NA; v_call: TRBV6-6; j_call: TRBJ1-1; d_call: NA
cdr3_nt: TGTGCCAGCAGCTTTTACAGGGACACCGGGGAGCTGTTTTTT; cdr3_aa: CASSFYRDTGELFF; clone_size: NA; v_call: TRBV7-9; j_call: TRBJ2-2; d_call: NA
cdr3_nt: TGTGCCAGCAGCCCCAGGACAGGAGAGAACGAGCAGTACTTC; cdr3_aa: CASSPRTGENEQYF; clone_size: few; v_call: TRBV7-9; j_call: TRBJ2-7; d_call: TRBD1
cdr3_nt: TGTGCCAGCATCGGGACCTCAACTAATGAAAAACTGTTTTTT; cdr3_aa: CASIGTSTNEKLFF; clone_size: few; v_call: TRBV2; j_call: TRBJ1-4; d_call: NA
cdr3_nt: TGTGCCAGCACGTGGGAGGGCGGGTACAATGCGCAGTTCTTC; cdr3_aa: CASTWEGGYNAQFF; clone_size: NA; v_call: TRBV7-3; j_call: TRBJ2-1; d_call: TRBD2
cdr3_nt: TGTGCCATCAGTGACATGGGACAGCTCCAGCATTTT; cdr3_aa: CAISDMGQLQHF; clone_size: NA; v_call: TRBV10-3; j_call: TRBJ1-5; d_call: TRBD1
cdr3_nt: TGCAGTGCCAGACAGGGCAAGAACACACTGTTTTTT; cdr3_aa: CSARQGKNTLFF; clone_size: NA; v_call: TRBV20-1; j_call: TRBJ1-4; d_call: TRBD1
cdr3_nt: TGTGCCAGCAGACCCGACAGCTACGAGCATTTT; cdr3_aa: CASRPDSYEHF; clone_size: NA; v_call: TRBV2; j_call: TRBJ1-5; d_call: NA
cdr3_nt: TGTGCCAGCAGCTCAGGGGCTCTGAGTGGCTACACCTTC; cdr3_aa: CASSSGALSGYTF; clone_size: NA; v_call: TRBV7-9; j_call: TRBJ1-2; d_call: NA
cdr3_nt: TGTGCCAGTAGCAGCCCCGATCAGGGACCTGGCTACACCTTC; cdr3_aa: CASSSPDQGPGYTF; clone_size: NA; v_call: TRBV7-9; j_call: TRBJ1-2; d_call: NA
cdr3_nt: TGTGCCAGCAGCTCCACTCTTACGGGGGGGTCAGAGCAGCACTTT; cdr3_aa: CASSSTLTGGSEQHF; clone_size: NA; v_call: TRBV7-2; j_call: TRBJ1-6; d_call: NA
cdr3_nt: TGTGCCACCAGTGCAGGAGGAGGGGTCGGCTACGCCTTC; cdr3_aa: CATSAGGGVGYAF; clone_size: once; v_call: TRBV24-1; j_call: TRBJ1-2; d_call: NA
cdr3_nt: TGTGCCAGCAGGATCGACTACGAGCAGTACTTC; cdr3_aa: CASRIDYEQYF; clone_size: few; v_call: TRBV2; j_call: TRBJ2-7; d_call: NA
cdr3_nt: TGTGCCAGCAGTTACTCAGGTCCCCGGGTCGGTTATGGCTACACCTTC; cdr3_aa: CASSYSGPRVGYGYTF; clone_size: many; v_call: TRBV6-6; j_call: TRBJ1-2; d_call: NA
cdr3_nt: TGTGCCAGCAGCTCAGATACCCTTAGCTCCTACGAGCAGTACTTC; cdr3_aa: CASSSDTLSSYEQYF; clone_size: NA; v_call: TRBV7-6; j_call: TRBJ2-7; d_call: NA
cdr3_nt: TGTGCCAGCCAATCATCCCCTGCTAGCAATCAGCCCCAGCATTTT; cdr3_aa: CASQSSPASNQPQHF; clone_size: many; v_call: TRBV5-8; j_call: TRBJ1-5; d_call: NA
cdr3_nt: TGTGCCAGCAGTGAATTTCAAAACACCGGGGAGCTGTTTTTT; cdr3_aa: CASSEFQNTGELFF; clone_size: many; v_call: TRBV7-8; j_call: TRBJ2-2; d_call: NA
cdr3_nt: TGCGCCAGCAGCCAAGAGGGAGCCTCGGGGGACTCCTACGAGCAGTACTTC; cdr3_aa: CASSQEGASGDSYEQYF; clone_size: few; v_call: TRBV4-3; j_call: TRBJ2-7; d_call: NA
cdr3_nt: TGCAGTGCTAGAGCCCTAGCGACAGGCGAAAGCTCCTACAATGAGCAGTTCTTC; cdr3_aa: CSARALATGESSYNEQFF; clone_size: NA; v_call: TRBV20-1; j_call: TRBJ2-1; d_call: NA
cdr3_nt: TGTGCCAGCAGCAACCTACGCAATCAGCCCCAGCATTTT; cdr3_aa: CASSNLRNQPQHF; clone_size: many; v_call: TRBV6-6; j_call: TRBJ1-5; d_call: NA
cdr3_nt: TGTGCCAGCACCTTAGCCACGAGCACATATACGCAGTACTTC; cdr3_aa: CASTLATSTYTQYF; clone_size: NA; v_call: TRBV7-9; j_call: TRBJ2-7; d_call: NA
cdr3_nt: TGTGCCTGGAGTGTGACAGGGACCGCTCCTGAAAAACTGTTTTTT; cdr3_aa: CAWSVTGTAPEKLFF; clone_size: many; v_call: TRBV30; j_call: TRBJ1-4; d_call: TRBD1
cdr3_nt: TGCAGTACAGGGACAGGGAGCACCGCCGAGCTGTTTTTT; cdr3_aa: CSTGTGSTAELFF; clone_size: NA; v_call: TRBV20-1; j_call: TRBJ2-2; d_call: TRBD1
cdr3_nt: TGTGCCAGTAGTCTGAACGATAGGGGGGCTGGAAACACCATATATTTT; cdr3_aa: CASSLNDRGAGNTIYF; clone_size: NA; v_call: TRBV19; j_call: TRBJ1-3; d_call: NA
cdr3_nt: TGTGCCAGCAGCGATCCGGATGTCAGGTCTACGCAGTATTTT; cdr3_aa: CASSDPDVRSTQYF; clone_size: NA; v_call: TRBV11-2; j_call: TRBJ2-3; d_call: NA
cdr3_nt: TGTGCCAGCAGCTACCTCCCCGGGACAGGCGCGAACACCGGGGAGCTGTTTTTT; cdr3_aa: CASSYLPGTGANTGELFF; clone_size: many; v_call: TRBV5-5; j_call: TRBJ2-2; d_call: TRBD1
cdr3_nt: TGTGCTAGCAGCTTTCGGCCAGTCTACAAGCAGTACTTC; cdr3_aa: CASSFRPVYKQYF; clone_size: NA; v_call: TRBV7-3; j_call: TRBJ2-7; d_call: NA
cdr3_nt: TGTGCCAGCAGTCCGATGGGGGAGACCCAGTACTTC; cdr3_aa: CASSPMGETQYF; clone_size: NA; v_call: TRBV12-3/TRBV12-4; j_call: TRBJ2-5; d_call: NA
cdr3_nt: TGTGCCAGCAGCGCGGCCTCGGGCTTGGGCACCATATATTTT; cdr3_aa: CASSAASGLGTIYF; clone_size: NA; v_call: TRBV5-1; j_call: TRBJ1-3; d_call: NA
cdr3_nt: TGTGCCAGCAGCGACAGGGGACATCCGAACACTGAAGCTTTCTTT; cdr3_aa: CASSDRGHPNTEAFF; clone_size: NA; v_call: TRBV5-4; j_call: TRBJ1-1; d_call: TRBD1
cdr3_nt: TGTGCCAGCAGCTTAGACTCTAGCGGTTACAATGAGCAGTTCTTC; cdr3_aa: CASSLDSSGYNEQFF; clone_size: few; v_call: TRBV11-2; j_call: TRBJ2-1; d_call: TRBD2
cdr3_nt: TGTGCCAGCAGTTACTCTCCTAGCGGGGTTAGCTCCTACGAGCAGTACTTC; cdr3_aa: CASSYSPSGVSSYEQYF; clone_size: many; v_call: TRBV6-6; j_call: TRBJ2-7; d_call: TRBD2
cdr3_nt: TGTGCCACCAGCAGAGGGGACACTAGCAATCAGCCCCAGCATTTT; cdr3_aa: CATSRGDTSNQPQHF; clone_size: NA; v_call: TRBV15; j_call: TRBJ1-5; d_call: NA